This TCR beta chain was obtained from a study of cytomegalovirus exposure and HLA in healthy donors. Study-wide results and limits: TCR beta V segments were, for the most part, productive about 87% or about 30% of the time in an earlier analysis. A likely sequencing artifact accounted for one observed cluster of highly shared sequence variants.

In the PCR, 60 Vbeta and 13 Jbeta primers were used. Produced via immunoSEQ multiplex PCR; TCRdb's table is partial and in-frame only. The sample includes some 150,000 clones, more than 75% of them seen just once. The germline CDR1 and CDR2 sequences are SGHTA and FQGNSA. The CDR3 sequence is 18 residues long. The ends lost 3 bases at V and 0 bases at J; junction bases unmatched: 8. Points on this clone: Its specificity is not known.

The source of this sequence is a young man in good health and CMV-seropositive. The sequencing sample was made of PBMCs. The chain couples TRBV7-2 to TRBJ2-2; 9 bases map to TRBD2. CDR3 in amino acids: CASSFLAGDPANTGELFF. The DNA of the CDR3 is TGTGCCAGCAGCTTTTTAGCGGGGGACCCCGCGAACACCGGGGAGCTGTTTTTT.